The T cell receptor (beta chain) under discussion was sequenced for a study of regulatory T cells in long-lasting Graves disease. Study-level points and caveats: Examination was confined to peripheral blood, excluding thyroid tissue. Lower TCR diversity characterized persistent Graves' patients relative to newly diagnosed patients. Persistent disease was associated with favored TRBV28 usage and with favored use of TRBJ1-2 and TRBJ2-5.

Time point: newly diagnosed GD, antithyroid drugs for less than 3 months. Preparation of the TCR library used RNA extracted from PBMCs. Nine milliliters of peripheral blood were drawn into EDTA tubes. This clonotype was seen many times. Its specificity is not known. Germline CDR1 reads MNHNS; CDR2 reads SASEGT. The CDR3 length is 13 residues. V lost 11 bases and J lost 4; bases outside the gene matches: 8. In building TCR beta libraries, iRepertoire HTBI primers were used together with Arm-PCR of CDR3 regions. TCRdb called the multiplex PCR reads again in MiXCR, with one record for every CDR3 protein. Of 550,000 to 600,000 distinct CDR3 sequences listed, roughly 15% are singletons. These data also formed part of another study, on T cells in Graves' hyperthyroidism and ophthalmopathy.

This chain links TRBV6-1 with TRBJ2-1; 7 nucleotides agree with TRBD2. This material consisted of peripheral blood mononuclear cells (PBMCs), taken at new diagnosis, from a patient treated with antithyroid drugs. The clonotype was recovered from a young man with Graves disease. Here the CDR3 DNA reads TGTGCCGGACGGGCTAGCGGTTACAATGAGCAGTTCTTC. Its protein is CAGRASGYNEQFF.